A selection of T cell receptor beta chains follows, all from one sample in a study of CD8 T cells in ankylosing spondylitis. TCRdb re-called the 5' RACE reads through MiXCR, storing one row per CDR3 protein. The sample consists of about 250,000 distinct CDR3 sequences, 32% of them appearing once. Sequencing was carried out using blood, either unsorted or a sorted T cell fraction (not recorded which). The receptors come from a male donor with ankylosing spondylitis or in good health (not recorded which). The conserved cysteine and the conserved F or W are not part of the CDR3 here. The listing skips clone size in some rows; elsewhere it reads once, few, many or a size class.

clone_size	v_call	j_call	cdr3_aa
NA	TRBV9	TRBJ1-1	ASTVGPPGHPMNTEAF
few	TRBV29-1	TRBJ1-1	SDRGRFLEAF
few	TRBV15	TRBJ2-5	ATGPGEGETQY
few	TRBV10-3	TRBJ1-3	AIKPTGPSSGNTIY
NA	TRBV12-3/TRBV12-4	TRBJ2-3	ASSWRGSTDTQY
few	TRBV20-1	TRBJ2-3	SARVPPGDGTDTQY
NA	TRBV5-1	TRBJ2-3	ASSALRDRGGTQY
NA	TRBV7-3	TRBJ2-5	ASSLGQGLGTQY
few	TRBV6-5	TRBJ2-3	ASRQGTDTQY
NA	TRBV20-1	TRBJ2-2	GGWDGSNTGELF
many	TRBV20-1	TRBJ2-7	SAEDRAHEQY
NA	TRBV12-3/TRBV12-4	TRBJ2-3	ASSQDGTSTDTQY
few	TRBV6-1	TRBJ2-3	ASSPAASTDTQY
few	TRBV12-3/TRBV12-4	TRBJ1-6	ASRPRGSPLH
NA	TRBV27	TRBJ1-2	ASRRHFGEVRGYT
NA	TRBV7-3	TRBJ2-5	ASSLRDGPDPRETQY
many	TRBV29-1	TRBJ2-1	SVFTPGTGSYNEQF
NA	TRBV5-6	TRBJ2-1	ASSPQINEQF
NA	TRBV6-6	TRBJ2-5	ASAEGTQY
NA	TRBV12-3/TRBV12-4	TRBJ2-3	ASSYWTGVRDTQY
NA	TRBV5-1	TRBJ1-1	ASSLAGEAF
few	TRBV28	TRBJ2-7	ASRVRDSEQY